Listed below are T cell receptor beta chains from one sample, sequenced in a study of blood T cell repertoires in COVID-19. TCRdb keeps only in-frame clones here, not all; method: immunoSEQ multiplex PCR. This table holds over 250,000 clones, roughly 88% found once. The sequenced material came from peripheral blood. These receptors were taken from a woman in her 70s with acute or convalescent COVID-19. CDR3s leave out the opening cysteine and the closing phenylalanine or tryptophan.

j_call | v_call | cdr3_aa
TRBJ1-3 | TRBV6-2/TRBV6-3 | ASSYRVRAKLNTIY
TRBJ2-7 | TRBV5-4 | ASSSPGLARYEQY
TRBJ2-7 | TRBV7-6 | ASSTGGRRPYEQY
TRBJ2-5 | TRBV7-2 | ASSLEGGGGHQETQY
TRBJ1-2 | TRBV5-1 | ASSLGQGHSVGGYT
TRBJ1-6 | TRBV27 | ASSSPTDKSPLH
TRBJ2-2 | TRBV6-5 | ASSIPTGTGELF
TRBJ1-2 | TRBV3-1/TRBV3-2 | ASSHRGGRSNYGYT
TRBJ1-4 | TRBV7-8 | ASSLEDSSTNEKLF
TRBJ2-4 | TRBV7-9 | ASSSLQLAKNIQY
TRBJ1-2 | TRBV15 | ATSRDLLAGNYGYT
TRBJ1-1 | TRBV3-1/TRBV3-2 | ASSQAPDKAEAF
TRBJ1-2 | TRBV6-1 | ASSERGLSPRGYT
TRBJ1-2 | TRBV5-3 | ATEGPTGTGHGYT
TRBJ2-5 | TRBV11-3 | ASSLGGGTETQY
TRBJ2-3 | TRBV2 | ASSGRGLRTDTQY
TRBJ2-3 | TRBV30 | AWSGGTGDTQY
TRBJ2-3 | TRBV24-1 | ATSDFPSGGTDTQY
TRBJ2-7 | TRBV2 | ASSDLTAAGVEQY
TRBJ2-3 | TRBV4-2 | ASSQEGRRADTQY